Below are 7 T cell receptor beta chains sequenced from a single sample in a study of response to subunit inactivated influenza vaccine (dated by TCRdb to between 2017 and 2018). The library was made by RT-PCR. The instrument given in TCRdb is Illumina HiSeq 2500. TCRdb ran its own pipeline on the public reads, namely fastp trimming at Q25 and MiXCR clone calling, and kept in-frame beta chains. Rows are unified per CDR3 protein, each entry keeping the most common DNA and genes. The sample profile shows around 180,000 distinct CDR3 sequences; around 9% of them were found once. Of the sample, under 13% is held by the ten largest clones. The sequencing here drew on non-naive T cells sorted from PBMCs, taken on the day of vaccination. Per the publication, the cell subset or site label means: memory T cell fraction. These receptors were collected from a man aged 50-59 years who received an inactivated influenza vaccine. Donor details come from another sample of the same person, matched by shared clones.

V usage is TRBV6-5 and J usage is TRBJ2-3; tentative D call: TRBD1 (5 bases). The CDR3 has 14 amino acids. Trimming took off 2 bases at V and 6 bases at J, with 12 bases between the two ends. Germline loops: CDR1 MNHEY, CDR2 SVGAGI. CDR3 nucleotides: TGTGCCAGCAGTTACCCTAATGCAGGGGATACGCAGTATTTT. Its protein is CASSYPNAGDTQYF.

There are many counts of this clonotype. The CDR3 nucleotides are TGCGCCAGCAGCTCGGACTACTACAATGAGCAGTTCTTC. Protein sequence: CASSSDYYNEQFF. The V gene is TRBV5-1, the J gene TRBJ2-1, with D maybe TRBD2 (6 bases). V shed 3 bases and J shed 3 bases, with 7 bases lying between them. The V gene's germline CDR1 is SGHRS and CDR2 YFSETQ. This CDR3 contains 13 residues.

There are a few counts of this clonotype. V gene TRBV20-1 combines with J gene TRBJ1-1, with D hard to call. CDR1 and CDR2 (germline): DFQATT, SNEGSKA (reference sequence). V gave up 1 base and J gave up 0 bases, with 3 bases separating them. This CDR3 region has 12 residues. DNA for the CDR3: TGCAGTGCTAGAGTGATGAACACTGAAGCTTTCTTT. Protein: CSARVMNTEAFF.

This clonotype has at least ten counts. The chain combines TRBV12-3 or TRBV12-4 with TRBJ2-3; no definite D call. V dropped 0 bases and J dropped 2 bases, with 6 bases sitting between them. The CDR3 is 14 residues long. Here the CDR3 reads CASSLALVTDTQYF. For the CDR3, the DNA is TGTGCCAGCAGTTTAGCCTTGGTCACAGATACGCAGTATTTT.

J is TRBJ2-3 and V is TRBV6-2 or TRBV6-3, with D possibly being TRBD2 (6 bases). CDR1 is MNHEY, CDR2 SVGEGT, per germline. The V and J ends lost 6 bases and 8 bases respectively, with 12 bases between them. The CDR3 has 12 residues. CDR3 DNA sequence: TGTGCCAGCAGCGGAGGGACGGGTACGCAGTATTTT. Amino acids: CASSGGTGTQYF.

V and J are TRBV5-6 and TRBJ1-2; D remains unclear. Germline V gives CDR1 SGHDT, CDR2 YYEEEE. The CDR3 totals 14 residues. The V gene lost 0 bases and the J gene lost 1 base, with 7 bases spanning the gap. CDR3 sequence reads: CASSLDRLNYGYTF. The CDR3 DNA is TGTGCCAGCAGCTTGGATCGCCTTAACTATGGCTACACCTTC. Drawing the rest from reference TRBV5-6 and TRBJ1-2, the complete variable domain is DAGVTQSPTHLIKTRGQQVTLRCSPKSGHDTVSWYQQALGQGPQFIFQYYEEEERQRGNFPDRFSGHQFPNYSSELNVNALLLGDSALYLCASSLDRLNYGYTFGSGTRLTVV.

This clonotype was seen repeatedly, ten times or more. The chain has TRBV18 and TRBJ1-2; no reliable D call. Deletions cut 4 bases from V and 3 bases from J, with 6 bases between. In germline, CDR1 is KGHSH, CDR2 LQKENI. The CDR3 is made up of 12 amino acids. CDR3 amino acids: CASSHGDYGYTF. In nucleotides, the CDR3 is TGTGCCAGCTCACACGGGGACTATGGCTACACCTTC.